Presented here are 6 T cell receptor beta chains from one specimen sequenced in a study of monozygotic twins with inflammatory bowel disease. TCRdb reworked the 5' RACE reads into one entry per CDR3 protein, no DNA. The table gives approximately 300,000 distinct CDR3 sequences; the top ten clones make up 5.5% to 6.5% of it. Sequencing used blood. All receptors derive from a human donor with ulcerative colitis or Crohn's disease, or a healthy co-twin of an affected twin (not recorded which).

The rearrangement joins TRBV5-6 to TRBJ2-6; TCRdb picks TRBD1, but there is no DNA to check that call. CDR3 length equals 18 residues. Per the germline V gene, CDR1 is SGHDT and CDR2 is YYEEEE. CDR3 sequence reads: CASSGTGGAILGANVLTF. Full variable domain (missing parts from reference TRBV5-6 and TRBJ2-6): DAGVTQSPTHLIKTRGQQVTLRCSPKSGHDTVSWYQQALGQGPQFIFQYYEEEERQRGNFPDRFSGHQFPNYSSELNVNALLLGDSALYLCASSGTGGAILGANVLTFGAGSRLTVL.

The rearrangement joins TRBV7-2 to TRBJ2-5; the TCRdb call, TRBD1, lacks DNA for checking. The CDR3 is 15 amino acids. The germline CDR1 and CDR2 sequences are SGHTA and FQGNSA. The CDR3 sequence is CASSLAGQLQETQYF.

The rearrangement links TRBV2 to TRBJ2-3; TCRdb's D call, TRBD1, is unchecked because there is no DNA. The CDR3 is 14 amino acids. Germline assignment: CDR1 SNHLY and CDR2 FYNNEI. CDR3 protein: CASSEAGGTDTQYF.

The genes are TRBV12-3 or TRBV12-4 and TRBJ1-4. The CDR3 covers 12 residues. CDR3 sequence reads: CASSLEREKLFF.

The chain uses TRBV2 and TRBJ2-3; TCRdb's D gene call, TRBD2, goes unchecked for lack of DNA. This CDR3 is built from 16 residues. Looked up from germline, CDR1 is SNHLY and CDR2 is FYNNEI. The CDR3 loop is CASGGRRTSGGDTQYF.

This chain uses TRBV5-1 with TRBJ2-3; the TCRdb D gene call, TRBD2, has no DNA to confirm it. This CDR3 contains 16 residues. CDR1 is SGHRS, CDR2 YFSETQ, per germline. CDR3 sequence: CASSLGLAGATDTQYF.